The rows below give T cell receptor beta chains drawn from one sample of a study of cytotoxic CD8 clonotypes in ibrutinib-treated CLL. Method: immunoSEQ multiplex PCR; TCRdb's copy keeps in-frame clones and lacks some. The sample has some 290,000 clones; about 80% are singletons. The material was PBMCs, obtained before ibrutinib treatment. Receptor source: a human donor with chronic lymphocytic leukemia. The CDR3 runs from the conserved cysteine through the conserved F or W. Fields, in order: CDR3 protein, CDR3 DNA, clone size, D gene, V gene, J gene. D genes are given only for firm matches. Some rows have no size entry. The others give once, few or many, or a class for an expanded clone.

cdr3_aa: CATSRRRDISNYEQYF
cdr3_nt: TGTGCCACCAGCAGACGTCGGGACATCAGCAACTACGAGCAGTACTTC
clone_size: NA
d_call: NA
v_call: TRBV15
j_call: TRBJ2-7

cdr3_aa: CASRGLAGGETQYF
cdr3_nt: TGCGCCAGCAGGGGACTAGCGGGAGGAGAGACCCAGTACTTC
clone_size: NA
d_call: TRBD2
v_call: TRBV4-1
j_call: TRBJ2-5

cdr3_aa: CASSFNTGELFF
cdr3_nt: TGTGCCAGCAGCTTCAACACCGGGGAGCTGTTTTTT
clone_size: NA
d_call: NA
v_call: TRBV7-9
j_call: TRBJ2-2

cdr3_aa: CASSFSMTVKGEQFF
cdr3_nt: TGTGCCAGCAGCTTTAGTATGACGGTTAAGGGTGAGCAGTTCTTC
clone_size: NA
d_call: NA
v_call: TRBV7-9
j_call: TRBJ2-1

cdr3_aa: CAWSLAGNTGELFF
cdr3_nt: TGTGCCTGGAGTCTGGCAGGGAACACCGGGGAGCTGTTTTTT
clone_size: NA
d_call: NA
v_call: TRBV30
j_call: TRBJ2-2

cdr3_aa: CASSVQGRGTEAFF
cdr3_nt: TGTGCCAGTAGTGTACAGGGGCGGGGCACTGAAGCTTTCTTT
clone_size: few
d_call: TRBD1
v_call: TRBV19
j_call: TRBJ1-1

cdr3_aa: CASSLGQAYYEQYF
cdr3_nt: TGTGCCAGCAGTTTGGGACAGGCATACTACGAGCAGTACTTC
clone_size: NA
d_call: TRBD1
v_call: TRBV6-1
j_call: TRBJ2-7

cdr3_aa: CATRATNEKLFF
cdr3_nt: TGTGCCACGAGAGCAACTAATGAAAAACTGTTTTTT
clone_size: NA
d_call: NA
v_call: TRBV10-3
j_call: TRBJ1-4

cdr3_aa: CASSLGLYQETQYF
cdr3_nt: TGCGCCAGCAGCTTGGGTTTGTACCAAGAGACCCAGTACTTC
clone_size: NA
d_call: NA
v_call: TRBV5-1
j_call: TRBJ2-5

cdr3_aa: CASSQSRILTGTGGQETQYF
cdr3_nt: TGTGCCAGCAGCCAAAGCCGAATACTGACCGGGACAGGGGGCCAAGAGACCCAGTACTTC
clone_size: NA
d_call: TRBD1
v_call: TRBV14
j_call: TRBJ2-5